The T cell receptor beta chain described here comes from a study of Ad26.COV2.S vaccination and SARS-CoV-2 variants. Study overall: Donor had been placed in the Ad26.COV2.S arm of the COV1001 trial. Intramuscularly, Ad26.COV2.S was given either once or twice, 56 days apart. Regarding the study as a whole: Post-vaccination spike-specific CD8+ and CD4+ T cell responses reportedly had substantial breadth.

Points on this clone: Its target is not known.

The assay was immunoSEQ multiplex PCR, and TCRdb's table has in-frame clones only and misses some. The data hold about 680,000 clones, with roughly 90% observed a single time. Germline assignment: CDR1 SEHNR and CDR2 FQNEAQ (reference sequence). V was pared by 3 bases and J by 1 base, with 13 bases between. This CDR3 contains 17 residues. Treatment denoted: over 15 received Ad26.COV2.S at low or high dose, single or two shots; 5 received placebo; per-sample allocation not given. Repertoires come from day 63 after the first vaccine or placebo injection. An Ad26 vector expressing Wuhan-strain SARS-CoV-2 spike served as the vaccine.

This chain joins TRBV7-9 and TRBJ1-6; no clear D gene. Sequencing used peripheral blood, obtained in a trial of Ad26.COV2.S vaccine versus placebo. This TCR was recovered from a person between 18 and 60 years old who received the Ad26.COV2.S COVID-19 vaccine or a placebo. The CDR3 DNA reads as TGTGCCAGCAGCTTCTCTACAACAAGTTCCTATAATTCACCCCTCCACTTT. Protein sequence: CASSFSTTSSYNSPLHF.